A selection of T cell receptor beta chains follows, all from one sample in a study of T-cell memory formation after mild COVID-19. TCRdb fed the 5' RACE reads into MiXCR, producing one record per CDR3 protein. The table lists about 90,000 distinct CDR3 sequences, roughly 16% of them singletons. The specimen was PBMCs or a T cell subset sorted from them (not recorded which). Every receptor here comes from a man aged 18 to 29 who had mild COVID-19 (a few samples of this study predate the infection). Cell type and time point are not known. CDR3s include the opening cysteine and the closing phenylalanine or tryptophan. The D gene is left open where the match is weak. Size values are once, few and many counts, or a class for expanded clones, and some rows have none.

CDR3 length,J gene,D gene,clone size,V gene,CDR3 DNA,CDR3 protein
14,TRBJ2-5,NA,few,TRBV7-9,TGTGCCAGCAGCTTAAGAGGGGTCGGGGAGACCCAGTACTTC,CASSLRGVGETQYF
13,TRBJ2-5,NA,few,TRBV28,TGTGCCAGCAGTTCTATAGGGCGAGAGACCCAGTACTTC,CASSSIGRETQYF
15,TRBJ2-7,TRBD1,NA,TRBV29-1,TGCAGCGTTGTTAGTGACAGGGGGGGCTCCTACGAGCAGTACTTC,CSVVSDRGGSYEQYF
16,TRBJ1-1,NA,many,TRBV20-1,TGCAGTGCTAGTTGGTGGGGGATTAGGAGGAACACTGAAGCTTTCTTT,CSASWWGIRRNTEAFF
16,TRBJ2-2,NA,NA,TRBV12-3/TRBV12-4,TGTGCCAGCATCCAGACCTTCGGAATTTCAAGAGGGGAGCTGTTTTTT,CASIQTFGISRGELFF
17,TRBJ2-3,NA,NA,TRBV9,TGTGCCAGCAGCGTTTCCGTGGACTTCCTTTCTCCGGATACGCAGTATTTT,CASSVSVDFLSPDTQYF
16,TRBJ1-5,TRBD1,NA,TRBV6-5,TGTGCCAGCAGGCCTTACGGGACAGCAAGCAATCAGCCCCAGCATTTT,CASRPYGTASNQPQHF
17,TRBJ2-1,TRBD2,few,TRBV11-2,TGTGCCAGCAGCCAGGCGGGGGGACACCCGACCTACAATGAGCAGTTCTTC,CASSQAGGHPTYNEQFF
14,TRBJ1-5,TRBD1,few,TRBV12-3/TRBV12-4,TGTGCCAGCAGTTTAGCGACAGGGACGAGGCCCCAGCATTTT,CASSLATGTRPQHF
15,TRBJ1-5,NA,few,TRBV7-9,TGTGCCAGCAGCCCCGAAGGTGGGAGCAATCAGCCCCAGCATTTT,CASSPEGGSNQPQHF
15,TRBJ1-6,NA,NA,TRBV28,TGTGCCAGCTTGAGGTCCAGCTCCTATAATTCACCCCTCCACTTT,CASLRSSSYNSPLHF
12,TRBJ1-1,NA,NA,TRBV20-1,TGCAGTGCTAGACGGTTGAACACTGAAGCTTTCTTT,CSARRLNTEAFF
14,TRBJ2-7,NA,few,TRBV12-3/TRBV12-4,TGTGCCAGCAGTTACGGGGGGGACAGCTACGAGCAGTACTTC,CASSYGGDSYEQYF
16,TRBJ2-1,TRBD2,few,TRBV4-1,TGCGCCAGCAGCCAGGCTACGAGCGGGGGAAACAATGAGCAGTTCTTC,CASSQATSGGNNEQFF
14,TRBJ2-3,TRBD2,many,TRBV29-1,TGCAGCGTTGAAGGCCTAGCGGGGAAAGATACGCAGTATTTT,CSVEGLAGKDTQYF
12,TRBJ2-1,NA,NA,TRBV6-5,TGTGCCAGCAGTTACTCGACAGAGGAGCAGTTCTTC,CASSYSTEEQFF
14,TRBJ1-5,NA,NA,TRBV9,TGTGCCAGCAGCGGAGGAGGGGGGCTTCAGCCCCAGCATTTT,CASSGGGGLQPQHF
16,TRBJ2-7,NA,few,TRBV5-1,TGCGCCAGCAGCTTGGCGACTAGGGGCGGGTTCTACGAGCAGTACTTC,CASSLATRGGFYEQYF
15,TRBJ2-2,NA,many,TRBV7-9,TGTGCCACCGACCTCAGGGGAGCGAACACCGGGGAGCTGTTTTTT,CATDLRGANTGELFF
13,TRBJ1-2,NA,few,TRBV12-3/TRBV12-4,TGTGCCAGCAGTTTATTCAGGGATTATGGCTACACCTTC,CASSLFRDYGYTF
15,TRBJ1-1,TRBD1,few,TRBV6-6,TGTGCCAGCAGTTACTGGGTCGACAGGGGCACTGAAGCTTTCTTT,CASSYWVDRGTEAFF
17,TRBJ1-6,NA,few,TRBV7-2,TGTGCCAGCAGCCCCGGGGGGGGGTATCCCTATAATTCACCCCTCCACTTT,CASSPGGGYPYNSPLHF
12,TRBJ1-5,NA,NA,TRBV7-8,TGTGCCAGCAGCGCGGATTTGAAGACCCAGCATTTT,CASSADLKTQHF
15,TRBJ2-3,TRBD1,few,TRBV2,TGTGCCAGCAGTGCCGGGACAGTGAGCACAGATACGCAGTATTTT,CASSAGTVSTDTQYF
14,TRBJ2-7,NA,many,TRBV5-1,TGCGCCAGCCAAGGAGGAGACAGCTTCTACGAGCAGTACTTC,CASQGGDSFYEQYF
19,TRBJ2-7,TRBD2,few,TRBV4-3,TGCGCCAGCAGCCAAGAAGTCGGCAGCGGGGGGGCCATATCTCGCGAGCAGTACTTC,CASSQEVGSGGAISREQYF
12,TRBJ2-4,NA,NA,TRBV13,TGTGCCAGCAGCTTAGGCCGAAACATTCAGTACTTC,CASSLGRNIQYF
14,TRBJ1-2,NA,few,TRBV7-2,TGTGCCAGCAGCTTTCGGACGTTAAAATATGGCTACACCTTC,CASSFRTLKYGYTF
14,TRBJ2-7,NA,few,TRBV11-2,TGTGCCAGCGGGTCCTCCGGTGACGATGGCGAGCAGTACTTC,CASGSSGDDGEQYF
13,TRBJ2-7,NA,few,TRBV15,TGTGCCGCGTCGTGGCCCCTTGGGAACGAGCAGTACTTC,CAASWPLGNEQYF
15,TRBJ1-6,NA,NA,TRBV7-2,TGTGCCAGCAGCTTAGTACTGGGGGGTAATTCACCCCTCCACTTT,CASSLVLGGNSPLHF
13,TRBJ2-3,NA,many,TRBV5-1,TGCGCCAGCAGCCGAAGAGGGCTGGATACGCAGTATTTT,CASSRRGLDTQYF
15,TRBJ2-3,NA,few,TRBV6-2/TRBV6-3,TGTGCCAGCAGCTTAAGAACAGGGTTCGCAGATACGCAGTATTTT,CASSLRTGFADTQYF
12,TRBJ1-2,NA,few,TRBV21-1,TGTGCCAGCAGCAAAGCGCTCGGGGGCTACACCTTC,CASSKALGGYTF
17,TRBJ1-1,NA,few,TRBV7-9,TGTGCCAGCAGCTTATCTGCTGGGAGGGCAGGGGACACTGAAGCTTTCTTT,CASSLSAGRAGDTEAFF
13,TRBJ2-7,NA,few,TRBV7-2,TGTGCCAGCAGCTTTCTAGAGAGGTACGAGCAGTACTTC,CASSFLERYEQYF
16,TRBJ1-3,NA,NA,TRBV6-5,TGTGCCAGCAGTTACTCGCCGGAGGGAGCTGGAAACACCATATATTTT,CASSYSPEGAGNTIYF
11,TRBJ1-1,NA,NA,TRBV19,TGTGCCAGTCGTTGGGGGACTGAAGCTTTCTTT,CASRWGTEAFF
16,TRBJ2-3,NA,NA,TRBV6-6,TGTGCCAGCAGTTACTCGAGAGAGGCTAGCACAGATACGCAGTATTTT,CASSYSREASTDTQYF
15,TRBJ2-1,NA,NA,TRBV4-2,TGTGCCAGCAGCCAAGTCCAGAGCTCCTACAATGAGCAGTTCTTC,CASSQVQSSYNEQFF
14,TRBJ2-3,NA,NA,TRBV5-1,TGCGCCAGCAGCTTGGGAAGTAGCACAGATACGCAGTATTTT,CASSLGSSTDTQYF
16,TRBJ2-2,TRBD1,NA,TRBV6-5,TGTGCCAGCAGTTACTCAACAGGGGGCGATACCGGGGAGCTGTTTTTT,CASSYSTGGDTGELFF
15,TRBJ2-3,TRBD1,few,TRBV6-5,TGTGCCAGCAGTAGGACAGGGATACGACCAGATACGCAGTATTTT,CASSRTGIRPDTQYF
13,TRBJ2-1,NA,NA,TRBV27,TGTGCCAGCAGTTTATTCGCTAGCCTTGAGCAGTTCTTC,CASSLFASLEQFF
14,TRBJ2-1,TRBD2,few,TRBV6-5,TGTGCCAGCAGTATCGGGACTAGCGGGGGGCCGTGTTTCTTC,CASSIGTSGGPCFF
14,TRBJ1-6,TRBD1,NA,TRBV12-3/TRBV12-4,TGTGCCAGCAGTTTTAGGGGGCAGAATTCACCCCTCCACTTT,CASSFRGQNSPLHF
14,TRBJ1-2,NA,NA,TRBV5-1,TGCGCCAGCAGCCCAGCCGGGGGTGACTATGGCTACACCTTC,CASSPAGGDYGYTF
13,TRBJ1-1,NA,NA,TRBV7-6,TGTGCCAGCAGCTTAACGGTCATAACTGAAGCTTTCTTT,CASSLTVITEAFF
14,TRBJ2-1,TRBD2,NA,TRBV29-1,TGCAGCGTAGCCGGACTAGCGGGGCTCAATGAGCAGTTCTTC,CSVAGLAGLNEQFF
15,TRBJ1-1,TRBD1,NA,TRBV19,TGTGCCAGTAGTATAGCCCGAGACAGGGACACTGAAGCTTTCTTT,CASSIARDRDTEAFF
15,TRBJ2-2,NA,few,TRBV30,TGTGCCTGGACCCGAGTCGGGGGCGCAACCGGGGAGCTGTTTTTT,CAWTRVGGATGELFF
16,TRBJ2-6,NA,many,TRBV29-1,TGCAGCGTTGGCACGGACTTCGAGTCTGGGGCCAACGTCCTGACTTTC,CSVGTDFESGANVLTF
14,TRBJ1-6,NA,few,TRBV6-6,TGTGCCACCTGGAGCCAGGCGCCCAATTCACCCCTCCACTTT,CATWSQAPNSPLHF
10,TRBJ2-1,NA,few,TRBV29-1,TGCAGCGGACTTAGTAGTGAGCAGTTCTTC,CSGLSSEQFF
15,TRBJ2-1,NA,few,TRBV4-1,TGCGCCAGCAGCCGAGGGGATAGCTCCTACAATGAGCAGTTCTTC,CASSRGDSSYNEQFF